These 25 T cell receptor beta chains share one sample of origin, sequenced in a study of blood T cell repertoires in COVID-19. Profiling relied on immunoSEQ multiplex PCR, and the TCRdb table lists in-frame clones only, not all of them. The sample records approximately 500,000 clones, approximately 88% being singletons. The sequenced material came from PBMCs or T cells enriched from blood (not recorded which). These receptors all stem from a woman between 40 and 55 years old who had recovered from COVID-19.

The J gene is TRBJ1-2, the V gene TRBV27; D perhaps matches TRBD1 (6 bases). Germline CDR1 and CDR2: MNHEY and SMNVEV (reference sequence). Trimming cost V 6 bases and J 8 bases, with 16 bases left between them. This CDR3 has 13 amino acids. The CDR3 here is CASRDRYGSGYTF. The DNA for the CDR3 is TGTGCCAGCAGAGACAGGTATGGGTCGGGCTACACCTTC.

J is TRBJ2-1 and V is TRBV25-1; tentatively, D is TRBD1 (6 bases). V was shortened by 3 bases and J by 9 bases, with 18 bases between the two germline ends. The length of the CDR3 is 15 residues. Germline V CDR1 and CDR2: MGHDK, SYGVNS. The CDR3 DNA reads TGTGCCAGCAGTGACACCGCAACAGGGACGGGTGAGCAGTTCTTC. Amino acids: CASSDTATGTGEQFF.

The chain combines TRBV9 with TRBJ1-2; D gene unclear. V was cut by 4 bases and J by 0 bases, with 13 bases left in between. The CDR3 length is 15 residues. The germline CDR1 and CDR2 sequences are SGDLS and YYNGEE. The CDR3 reads CASSPMGRANYGYTF. The CDR3, as DNA: TGTGCCAGCAGCCCCATGGGGAGAGCTAACTATGGCTACACCTTC.

The gene calls are TRBV7-9 and TRBJ1-1; 7 bases match TRBD1. With 3 bases clipped from V and 1 base from J, the junction kept 2 bases outside the gene matches. The CDR3 is made up of 14 amino acids. Germline CDR1 and CDR2: SEHNR and FQNEAQ (reference sequence). The DNA for the CDR3 is TGTGCCAGCAGCTTTGGACAGGAGAACACTGAAGCTTTCTTT. Translation gives CASSFGQENTEAFF.

V is TRBV5-1 and J is TRBJ2-7; 10 positions agree with TRBD2. Trimming removed 6 bases from V and 1 base from J; junction bases left unmatched: 7. CDR1 is SGHRS, CDR2 YFSETQ, per germline. This CDR3 has 15 amino acids. CDR3 bases: TGCGCCAGCAAATTTGGACTAGCGGATTCCTACGAGCAGTACTTC. Translation gives CASKFGLADSYEQYF.

The rearrangement links TRBV7-2 to TRBJ1-5; a possible D gene is TRBD1 (6 bases). Germline V lookup: CDR1 SGHTA, CDR2 FQGNSA. V gave up 5 bases and J gave up 7 bases, with 15 bases separating them. The length of the CDR3 is 14 residues. The CDR3 spells CASSRSGVLQPQHF. In DNA form, the CDR3 reads TGTGCCAGCAGCCGCTCAGGGGTTCTCCAGCCCCAGCATTTT. The full variable domain, rest sourced from reference TRBV7-2 and TRBJ1-5, is GAGVSQSPSNKVTEKGKDVELRCDPISGHTALYWYRQSLGQGLEFLIYFQGNSAPDKSGLPSDRFSAERTGGSVSTLTIQRTQQEDSAVYLCASSRSGVLQPQHFGDGTRLSIL.

The genes are TRBV4-2 and TRBJ2-1; 12 bases match TRBD2. The V gene end was trimmed by 0 bases and the J gene end by 0 bases; junction bases not matched to a gene: 3. The CDR3 consists of 18 residues. CDR1 LGHNA and CDR2 YNFKEQ come from the germline V gene. The CDR3 sequence is CASSQDASGRGSYNEQFF. The CDR3 DNA follows: TGTGCCAGCAGCCAAGACGCTAGCGGGAGGGGCTCCTACAATGAGCAGTTCTTC.

Of note for this clone: The junction differs from germline at one of its ends, possibly a read error. V usage is TRBV7-7 and J usage is TRBJ1-4, with TRBD1 matching 9 bases. The CDR3 spans 14 residues. Germline assignment: CDR1 SSHAT and CDR2 FNYEAQ (reference sequence). CDR3 DNA sequence: TGTGCTAGCAGCCCGACAGGGGGGAGTGAAAAACTGTTTTTT. Protein sequence: CASSPTGGSEKLFF.

A single count supports this clone. V is TRBV2 and J is TRBJ2-5, with TRBD1 as a possible D gene (6 bases). V was trimmed by 4 bases and J by 1 base, leaving 10 bases between them. The V gene's germline CDR1 is SNHLY and CDR2 FYNNEI. This CDR3 has 14 residues. CDR3 in DNA: TGTGCCAGCAGTGGCGTCAGGGGCCAAGAGACCCAGTACTTC. This gives the protein CASSGVRGQETQYF.

With respect to this clone: A junction boundary mismatches the germline segment, possibly from a read error. The CDR3 region has the DNA TGTGCCAGCAGCTTAAACACCCGGGACAGGTTCTCCTTC. Translating it yields CASSLNTRDRFSF. V is TRBV11-2 and J is TRBJ1-2, with TRBD1 identical over 8 bases. Germline V gene data show CDR1 as SGHAT and CDR2 as FQNNGV. This CDR3 has 13 amino acids.

The chain has TRBV12-3 or TRBV12-4 and TRBJ2-1, with 7 bases fitting TRBD2. The J segment lost 7 bases and the V segment lost 6 bases, leaving 6 bases of the junction unmatched. CDR3 length equals 13 residues. CDR3 region: CASRAGPGNEQFF. As DNA, the CDR3 is TGTGCCAGCAGAGCGGGGCCTGGGAATGAGCAGTTCTTC.

The chain combines TRBV7-2 with TRBJ2-7, with a possible D match to TRBD1 (8 bases). CDR3 length: 15 residues. With 5 bases removed from V and 5 bases from J, the gap between germline ends came to 19 bases. Germline V gene data show CDR1 as SGHTA and CDR2 as FQGNSA. The CDR3 reads CASSPQGGGFDEQYF. CDR3 sequence (DNA): TGTGCCAGCAGCCCACAGGGGGGGGGTTTCGACGAGCAGTACTTC.

This chain connects TRBV6-5 to TRBJ2-2; D is possibly TRBD1 (6 bases). This CDR3 has 14 amino acids. Per germline, CDR1 MNHEY and CDR2 SVGAGI. Trimming stripped 7 bases from V and 1 base from J, with 10 bases between. As DNA, the CDR3 is TGTGCCAGCATGGGACACTTGAACACCGGGGAGCTGTTTTTT. Translation gives CASMGHLNTGELFF.

The genes are TRBV9 and TRBJ1-1, with D perhaps TRBD1 (5 bases). V dropped 2 bases and J dropped 6 bases, with 20 bases sitting between them. The germline CDR1 and CDR2 sequences are SGDLS and YYNGEE. CDR3 length equals 16 residues. The chain's CDR3 is CASSVTGTEGFAEAFF. CDR3 sequence (DNA): TGTGCCAGCAGCGTCACCGGGACGGAGGGTTTTGCTGAAGCTTTCTTT.

The chain has TRBV5-1 and TRBJ2-3, with TRBD2 identical over 10 bases. The CDR3 covers 15 residues. Unmatched junction bases numbered 3, after V lost 5 bases and J lost 0 bases. Germline assignment: CDR1 SGHRS and CDR2 YFSETQ. The CDR3 DNA sequence: TGCGCCAGCAGGGGGACTAGCGCTAGCACAGATACGCAGTATTTT. It codes for CASRGTSASTDTQYF.

As DNA, the CDR3 is TGTGCCAGCAGCCAAGATAGGACAGGGTTATATACGCAGTATTTT. Residues: CASSQDRTGLYTQYF. The chain couples TRBV14 to TRBJ2-3, with 8 bases lining up with TRBD1. This CDR3 spans 15 amino acids. The V segment lost 0 bases and the J segment 7 bases; nucleotides outside the gene matches: 6. Germline V CDR1 and CDR2: SGHDN, FVKESK. The variable domain in full, completed from reference TRBV14 and TRBJ2-3, reads EAGVTQFPSHSVIEKGQTVTLRCDPISGHDNLYWYRRVMGKEIKFLLHFVKESKQDESGMPNNRFLAERTGGTYSTLKVQPAELEDSGVYFCASSQDRTGLYTQYFGPGTRLTVL.

This chain links TRBV12-5 with TRBJ2-2; 8 nucleotides align to TRBD1. The CDR3 contains 19 residues. V was clipped by 2 bases and J by 3 bases; unmatched bases: 14. CDR1 LGHNT and CDR2 FRNRAP come from the germline V gene. The CDR3 coding sequence is TGTGCTAGTGGTTTGAGACTTGGGGGGACAGGCCCCGACACCGGGGAGCTGTTTTTT. Its translation is CASGLRLGGTGPDTGELFF.

In regard to this clone: This sample also contains other DNA sequences that code for the same CDR3. The V call is TRBV9, the J call TRBJ2-7, with 7 bases lining up with TRBD2. CDR3 length equals 15 residues. Germline V gene sequence: CDR1 SGDLS, CDR2 YYNGEE. Germline trimming cut 0 bases from V and 2 bases from J; bases unmatched to any gene: 5. CDR3 loop: CASSVDPGGTYEQYF. CDR3 DNA: TGTGCCAGCAGCGTAGACCCGGGAGGAACCTACGAGCAGTACTTC.

The gene calls are TRBV2 and TRBJ1-1; possible D gene TRBD1, 6 bases. Germline V gene data show CDR1 as SNHLY and CDR2 as FYNNEI. The CDR3 is 14 residues long. Trimming pared 5 bases from V and 3 bases from J, leaving 13 bases between. CDR3 DNA sequence: TGTGCCAGCAGTTTACAGGGAGTTTACACTGAAGCTTTCTTT. Its translation is CASSLQGVYTEAFF.

Only one count was recorded for this clone. This chain uses TRBV21-1 with TRBJ1-2; the table's D call of TRBD1 was not tested on the DNA. TRBV21-1 is classified as a pseudogene. CDR3 length: 15 residues. The CDR3 nucleotides read TGTGCCAGCAGCGCTCCGGGACAGGGGGCGCATGGCTACACCTTC. Its translation is CASSAPGQGAHGYTF.

The chain couples TRBV2 to TRBJ2-1, with TRBD2 matching over 8 bases. This CDR3 has 15 amino acids. Germline V CDR1 and CDR2: SNHLY, FYNNEI. V was clipped by 6 bases and J by 6 bases; unmatched bases: 10. CDR3 sequence (DNA): TGTGCCAGCAGCGCCGAGGGGACTAGGGCCAATGAGCAGTTCTTC. Translating gives CASSAEGTRANEQFF.

The gene calls are TRBV7-9 and TRBJ2-5, with D unclear. With 5 bases removed from V and 1 base from J, the gap between germline ends came to 14 bases. Germline V gene lookup returns CDR1 SEHNR and CDR2 FQNEAQ (reference sequence). This CDR3 has 15 amino acids. The CDR3 reads CASSPDGYSQETQYF. The CDR3 DNA sequence: TGTGCCAGCAGCCCTGATGGCTACAGCCAAGAGACCCAGTACTTC.

This clone occurred a few times. The chain recombines TRBV19 with TRBJ1-2, with TRBD1 as a possible D gene (5 bases). Trimming stripped 5 bases from V and 4 bases from J, with 17 bases between. The germline CDR1 and CDR2 sequences are LNHDA and SQIVND (reference sequence). The CDR3 length is 15 residues. CDR3 in DNA: TGTGCCAGTAGTTCCCGGACAAGGCCCGGCTATGGCTACACCTTC. Translated, it gives CASSSRTRPGYGYTF.

The genes are TRBV5-4 and TRBJ2-1; TRBD2 aligns across 7 bases. The CDR3 spans 18 residues. Germline V gives CDR1 SGHNT, CDR2 YYREEE (reference sequence). The J segment lost 6 bases and the V segment lost 4 bases, leaving 19 bases of the junction unmatched. The CDR3 spells CASSQGDTSAPRSNEQFF. Written as DNA, the CDR3 is TGTGCCAGCAGCCAAGGGGATACTAGCGCGCCACGAAGCAATGAGCAGTTCTTC.

CDR3: CASSFAQTVPEQYF. CDR3 DNA: TGTGCCAGCAGTTTTGCCCAGACAGTCCCCGAGCAGTACTTC. V usage is TRBV27 and J usage is TRBJ2-7; D might be TRBD1 (5 bases). Trimming shortened V by 3 bases and J by 6 bases, and 15 bases separated the two germline ends. Germline CDR1 reads MNHEY; CDR2 reads SMNVEV (reference sequence). The CDR3 spans 14 residues.